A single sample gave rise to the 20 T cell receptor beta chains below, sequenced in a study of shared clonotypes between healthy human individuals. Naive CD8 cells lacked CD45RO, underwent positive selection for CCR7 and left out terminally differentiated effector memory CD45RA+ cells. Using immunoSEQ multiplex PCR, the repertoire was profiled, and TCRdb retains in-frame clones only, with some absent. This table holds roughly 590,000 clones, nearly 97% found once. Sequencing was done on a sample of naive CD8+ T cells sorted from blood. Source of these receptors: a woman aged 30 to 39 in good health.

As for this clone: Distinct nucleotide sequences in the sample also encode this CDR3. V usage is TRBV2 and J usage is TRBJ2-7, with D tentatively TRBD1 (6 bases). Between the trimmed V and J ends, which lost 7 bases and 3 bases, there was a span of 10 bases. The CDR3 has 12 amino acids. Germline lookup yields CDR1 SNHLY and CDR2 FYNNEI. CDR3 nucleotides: TGTGCCAGCAAGGGGGTCAGCTACGAGCAGTACTTC. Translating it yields CASKGVSYEQYF.

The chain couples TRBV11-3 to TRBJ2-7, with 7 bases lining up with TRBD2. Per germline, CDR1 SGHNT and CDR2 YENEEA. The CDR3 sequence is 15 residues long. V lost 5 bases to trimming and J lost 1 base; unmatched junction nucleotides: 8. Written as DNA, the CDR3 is TGTGCCAGCAGCCAGGGAAGGGGACTATCCTACGAGCAGTACTTC. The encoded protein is CASSQGRGLSYEQYF.

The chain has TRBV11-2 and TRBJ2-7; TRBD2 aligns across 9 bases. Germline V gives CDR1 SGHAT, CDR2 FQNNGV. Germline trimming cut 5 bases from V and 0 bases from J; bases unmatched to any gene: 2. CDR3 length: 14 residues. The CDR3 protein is CASSVSGSSYEQYF. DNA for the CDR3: TGTGCCAGCAGCGTTAGCGGGAGCTCCTACGAGCAGTACTTC.

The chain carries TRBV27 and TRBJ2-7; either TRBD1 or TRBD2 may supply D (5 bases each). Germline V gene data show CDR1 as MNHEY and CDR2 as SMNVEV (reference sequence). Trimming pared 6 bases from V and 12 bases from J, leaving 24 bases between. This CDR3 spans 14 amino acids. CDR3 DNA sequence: TGTGCCAGCAGATATACCGGGACCTATGTCAGATGGTACTTC. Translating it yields CASRYTGTYVRWYF.

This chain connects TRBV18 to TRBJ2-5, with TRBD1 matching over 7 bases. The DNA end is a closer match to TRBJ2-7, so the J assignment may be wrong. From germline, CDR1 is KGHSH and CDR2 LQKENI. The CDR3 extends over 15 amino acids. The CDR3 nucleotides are TGTGCCAGCTCACCACGACAGGGAAAAGGATACGAGCAGTACTTC. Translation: CASSPRQGKGYEQYF.

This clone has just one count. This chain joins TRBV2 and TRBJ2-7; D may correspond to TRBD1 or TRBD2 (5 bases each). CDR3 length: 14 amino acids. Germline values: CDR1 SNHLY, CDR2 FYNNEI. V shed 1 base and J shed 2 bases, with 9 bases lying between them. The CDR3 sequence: CASSEGGLTYEQYF. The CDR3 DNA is TGTGCCAGCAGTGAAGGGGGGTTGACCTACGAGCAGTACTTC.

The CDR3 nucleotides are TGTGCCAGCAGTGAAGGGCGCGGGAGGGTAACAGATACGCAGTATTTT. Residues: CASSEGRGRVTDTQYF. The chain is built from TRBV2 and TRBJ2-3; 9 bases agree with TRBD2. V was clipped by 1 base and J by 3 bases; unmatched bases: 5. CDR3 size: 16 residues. Germline V gene data show CDR1 as SNHLY and CDR2 as FYNNEI.

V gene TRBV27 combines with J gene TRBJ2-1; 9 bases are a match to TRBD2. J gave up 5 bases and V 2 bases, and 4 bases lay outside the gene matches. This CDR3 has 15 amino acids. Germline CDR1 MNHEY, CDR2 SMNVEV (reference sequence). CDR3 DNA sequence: TGTGCCAGCAGTTTAGCTAGCGGGGTGAACAATGAGCAGTTCTTC. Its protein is CASSLASGVNNEQFF.

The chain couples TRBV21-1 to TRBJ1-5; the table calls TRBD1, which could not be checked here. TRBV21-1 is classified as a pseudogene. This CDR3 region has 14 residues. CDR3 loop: CASSTPAGNQPQHF. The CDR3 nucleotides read TGTGCCAGCAGCACCCCCGCAGGGAATCAGCCCCAGCATTTT.

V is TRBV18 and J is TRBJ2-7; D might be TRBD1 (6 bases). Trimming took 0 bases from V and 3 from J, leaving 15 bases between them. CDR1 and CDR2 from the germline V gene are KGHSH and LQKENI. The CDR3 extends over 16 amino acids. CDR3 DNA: TGTGCCAGCTCACCACCGTTTTTACAGGGATTCTACGAGCAGTACTTC. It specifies CASSPPFLQGFYEQYF.

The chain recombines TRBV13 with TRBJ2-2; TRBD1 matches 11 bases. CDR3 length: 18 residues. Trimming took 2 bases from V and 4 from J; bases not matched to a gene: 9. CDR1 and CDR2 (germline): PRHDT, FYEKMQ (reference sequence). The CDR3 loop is CASSLRTGGRMGTGELFF. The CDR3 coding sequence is TGTGCCAGCAGCTTACGGACAGGGGGCCGGATGGGCACCGGGGAGCTGTTTTTT. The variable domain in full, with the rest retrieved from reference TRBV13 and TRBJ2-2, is AAGVIQSPRHLIKEKRETATLKCYPIPRHDTVYWYQQGPGQDPQFLISFYEKMQSDKGSIPDRFSAQQFSDYHSELNMSSLELGDSALYFCASSLRTGGRMGTGELFFGEGSRLTVL.

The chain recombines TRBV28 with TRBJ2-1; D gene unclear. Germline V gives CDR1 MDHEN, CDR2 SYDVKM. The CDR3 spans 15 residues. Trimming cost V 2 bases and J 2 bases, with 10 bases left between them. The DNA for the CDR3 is TGTGCCAGCAGTTTAAACAGCATAACCTACAATGAGCAGTTCTTC. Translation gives CASSLNSITYNEQFF.

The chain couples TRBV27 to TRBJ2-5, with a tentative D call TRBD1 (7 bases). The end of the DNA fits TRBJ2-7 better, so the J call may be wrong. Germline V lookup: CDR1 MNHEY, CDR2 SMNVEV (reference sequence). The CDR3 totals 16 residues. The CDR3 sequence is CASSPLTGTFSYEQYF. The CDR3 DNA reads TGTGCCAGCAGTCCATTGACAGGGACTTTCTCCTACGAGCAGTACTTC.

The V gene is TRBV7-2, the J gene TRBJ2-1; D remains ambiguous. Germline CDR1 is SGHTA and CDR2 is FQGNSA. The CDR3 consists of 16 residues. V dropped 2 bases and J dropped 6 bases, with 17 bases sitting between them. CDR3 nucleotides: TGTGCCAGCAGCTTATTATACGGTGGGGTCGGCAATGAGCAGTTCTTC. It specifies CASSLLYGGVGNEQFF.

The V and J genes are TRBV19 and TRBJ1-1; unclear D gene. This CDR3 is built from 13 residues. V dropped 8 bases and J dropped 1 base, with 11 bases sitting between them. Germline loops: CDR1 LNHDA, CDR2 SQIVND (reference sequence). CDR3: CASSFPQNTEAFF. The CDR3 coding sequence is TGTGCCAGTTCATTTCCCCAGAACACTGAAGCTTTCTTT.

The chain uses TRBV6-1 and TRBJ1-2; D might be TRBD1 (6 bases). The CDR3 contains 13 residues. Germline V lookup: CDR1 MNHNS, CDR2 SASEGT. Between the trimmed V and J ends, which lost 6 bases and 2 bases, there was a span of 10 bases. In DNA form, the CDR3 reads TGTGCCAGCAGCTGGACAGAGAACTATGGCTACACCTTC. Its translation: CASSWTENYGYTF.

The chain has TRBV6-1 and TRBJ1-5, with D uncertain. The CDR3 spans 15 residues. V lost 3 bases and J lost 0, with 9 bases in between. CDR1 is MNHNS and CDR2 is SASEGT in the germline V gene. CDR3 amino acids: CASSDRSFSNQPQHF. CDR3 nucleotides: TGTGCCAGCAGTGACAGATCCTTTAGCAATCAGCCCCAGCATTTT.

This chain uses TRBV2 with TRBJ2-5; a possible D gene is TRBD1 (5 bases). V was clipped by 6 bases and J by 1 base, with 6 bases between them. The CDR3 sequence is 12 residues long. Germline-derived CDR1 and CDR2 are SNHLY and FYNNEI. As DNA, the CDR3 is TGTGCCAGCAGGGACATCCAAGAGACCCAGTACTTC. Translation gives CASRDIQETQYF.

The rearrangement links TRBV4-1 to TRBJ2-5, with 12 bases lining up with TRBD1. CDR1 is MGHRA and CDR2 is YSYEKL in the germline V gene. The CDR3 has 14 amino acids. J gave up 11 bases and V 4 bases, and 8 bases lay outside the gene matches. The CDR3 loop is CASSPGQGAQEQYF. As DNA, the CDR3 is TGCGCCAGCAGCCCGGGACAGGGGGCGCAAGAGCAGTACTTC.

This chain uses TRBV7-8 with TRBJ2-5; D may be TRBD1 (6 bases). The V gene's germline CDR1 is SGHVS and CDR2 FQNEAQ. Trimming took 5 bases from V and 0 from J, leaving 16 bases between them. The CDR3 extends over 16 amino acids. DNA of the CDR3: TGTGCCAGCAGCACCCGACAGGTACCCAACCAAGAGACCCAGTACTTC. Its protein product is CASSTRQVPNQETQYF.